Following are 17 T cell receptor beta chains from one sample sequenced in a study of CD8 T cells in Susac syndrome. An amount of RNA that ranged from 0.5 to 1 ug was reverse transcribed with random hexamers. TCRdb redid the calling of the immunoSEQ multiplex PCR reads with MiXCR, one entry per CDR3 protein. The table shows about 94,000 distinct CDR3 sequences, with about 93% occurring only once. The sequencing input was CD4+ T cells from PBMCs. These receptors all come from a human donor with Susac syndrome.

V and J are TRBV29-1 and TRBJ1-1; the D gene is possibly TRBD1 (6 bases). The CDR3 loop spans 12 amino acids. The germline V and J ends were trimmed by 4 bases and 5 bases, with 11 bases remaining between them. Per germline, CDR1 SQVTM and CDR2 ANQGSEA. The CDR3 DNA is TGCAGCGTTGTGCAGGGGACAACTGAAGCTTTCTTT. Translation: CSVVQGTTEAFF. Full variable domain (rest looked up from reference TRBV29-1 and TRBJ1-1): SAVISQKPSRDICQRGTSLTIQCQVDSQVTMMFWYRQQPGQSLTLIATANQGSEATYESGFVIDKFPISRPNLTFSTLTVSNMSPEDSSIYLCSVVQGTTEAFFGQGTRLTVV.

The chain combines TRBV4-3 with TRBJ2-2, with a possible D match to TRBD1 (6 bases). From germline, CDR1 is LGHNA and CDR2 YSLEER. The CDR3 loop spans 16 amino acids. Deletions cut 4 bases from V and 6 bases from J, with 18 bases between. In nucleotides, the CDR3 is TGCGCCAGCAGCCTCAACCTTGACAGGCCCGCCGGGGAGCTGTTTTTT. Its translation is CASSLNLDRPAGELFF.

This chain uses TRBV14 with TRBJ2-1; D tentatively reads TRBD1 or TRBD2 (5 bases each). The CDR3 consists of 15 residues. Trimming removed 4 bases at V and 6 bases at J, with 16 bases between. Germline V gives CDR1 SGHDN, CDR2 FVKESK. The CDR3 is CASSRPAGTSNEQFF. The CDR3 DNA follows: TGTGCCAGCAGCCGACCTGCCGGGACCTCCAATGAGCAGTTCTTC.

This clonotype was found once. V gene TRBV10-3 combines with J gene TRBJ2-1; D gene unclear. The CDR3 contains 13 residues. CDR1 is ENHRY and CDR2 is SYGVKD in the germline V gene. Trimming pared 1 base from V and 6 bases from J, leaving 7 bases between. The DNA for the CDR3 is TGTGCCATCAGTGAGTTGTCTTCCAATGAGCAGTTCTTC. Its protein is CAISELSSNEQFF.

The chain couples TRBV12-3 or TRBV12-4 to TRBJ1-2; 7 positions agree with TRBD1. The CDR3 has 16 amino acids. The V and J ends lost 3 bases and 0 bases, in that order; junction bases with no gene match: 7. The CDR3 sequence: CASSFIRTGTNYGYTF. DNA of the CDR3: TGTGCCAGCAGTTTTATCCGGACAGGAACTAACTATGGCTACACCTTC.

The chain links TRBV4-3 to TRBJ1-6; TRBD1 matches at 9 bases. Germline assignment: CDR1 LGHNA and CDR2 YSLEER. V lost 2 bases to trimming and J lost 7 bases; unmatched junction nucleotides: 3. CDR3 length equals 15 residues. The CDR3 sequence: CASSQPDRGNSPLHF. The CDR3 region has the DNA TGCGCCAGCAGCCAACCGGACAGGGGAAATTCACCCCTCCACTTT.

The table lists this clonotype with a count of one. This chain connects TRBV12-3 or TRBV12-4 to TRBJ2-5; D gene unclear. This CDR3 contains 12 residues. The ends were cut back, 5 bases at V and 5 bases at J, with 9 bases in the middle. The CDR3 region has the DNA TGTGCCAGCAGTCCCCCCCGGGAGACCCAGTACTTC. It specifies CASSPPRETQYF.

The chain uses TRBV28 and TRBJ1-2; the D is unclear. V was cut by 2 bases and J by 6 bases, with 16 bases left in between. Germline values: CDR1 MDHEN, CDR2 SYDVKM. The CDR3 spans 15 residues. The DNA of the CDR3 is TGTGCCAGCAGTTTACCTTCCGGGCCTCTGCATGGCTACACCTTC. This gives the protein CASSLPSGPLHGYTF.

The V gene is TRBV6-2 or TRBV6-3, the J gene TRBJ2-1; D is perhaps TRBD2 (5 bases). In germline, CDR1 is MNHEY, CDR2 SVGEGT. The CDR3 covers 13 residues. Trimming took off 5 bases at V and 8 bases at J, with 13 bases between the two ends. This CDR3 is CASSGLYGHEQFF. CDR3 DNA sequence: TGTGCCAGCAGTGGACTGTATGGCCATGAGCAGTTCTTC.

This chain connects TRBV7-9 to TRBJ2-1, with 9 nucleotides matching TRBD2. V was pared by 5 bases and J by 5 bases, with 7 bases of the junction left unmatched. CDR1 SEHNR and CDR2 FQNEAQ come from the germline V gene (reference sequence). The CDR3 length is 15 residues. Here the CDR3 DNA reads TGTGCCAGCAGCCCGGGGCGACTAGCGGACAATGAGCAGTTCTTC. Translation: CASSPGRLADNEQFF.

V and J are TRBV29-1 and TRBJ2-7, with TRBD1 matching over 10 bases. Per germline, CDR1 SQVTM and CDR2 ANQGSEA. The trim removed 5 bases at V and 3 bases at J, leaving 4 bases unmatched. The CDR3 runs 13 residues. The CDR3 loop is CSVSGTGVYEQYF. DNA for the CDR3: TGCAGCGTTTCGGGGACAGGGGTCTACGAGCAGTACTTC.

The chain combines TRBV30 with TRBJ2-1; D is undetermined. CDR1 is GTSNPN and CDR2 is SVGIG in the germline V gene (reference sequence). This CDR3 has 12 amino acids. The V end was cut by 0 bases, the J end by 5 bases, with 5 bases between. The CDR3 bases are TGTGCCTGGAGTGTAAGTCACAATGAGCAGTTCTTC. It encodes CAWSVSHNEQFF.

The chain employs TRBV6-2 or TRBV6-3 and TRBJ2-7, with D perhaps matching TRBD1 or TRBD2 (5 bases each). The ends were cut back, 0 bases at V and 2 bases at J, with 11 bases in the middle. The CDR3 length is 15 residues. CDR1 MNHEY and CDR2 SVGEGT come from the germline V gene. The CDR3 DNA reads TGTGCCAGCAGTTACTCGGGGACCGTAGCCTACGAGCAGTACTTC. Its translation: CASSYSGTVAYEQYF.

The chain has TRBV29-1 and TRBJ1-2, with a weak D call TRBD1 (6 bases). Deletions cut 6 bases from V and 0 bases from J, with 11 bases between. Germline CDR1 is SQVTM and CDR2 is ANQGSEA. The CDR3 is made up of 13 amino acids. The DNA of the CDR3 is TGCAGCGTGTACACAGGGACTAACTATGGCTACACCTTC. Protein product: CSVYTGTNYGYTF.

V gene TRBV28 combines with J gene TRBJ1-4; no reliable D call. Germline V gene data show CDR1 as MDHEN and CDR2 as SYDVKM. The CDR3 consists of 15 residues. The germline V and J ends were trimmed by 2 bases and 2 bases, with 9 bases remaining between them. In DNA, the CDR3 is TGTGCCAGCAGTTTAGGAGACTGGACTAATGAAAAACTGTTTTTT. The encoded protein is CASSLGDWTNEKLFF.

This chain links TRBV5-1 with TRBJ2-1, with D unclear. The V end lost 0 bases, the J end lost 4 bases, and 17 bases lay between the germline ends. The germline CDR1 and CDR2 sequences are SGHRS and YFSETQ. The CDR3 is 17 residues long. The CDR3 is CASSLDLRDWGYNEQFF. Written as DNA, the CDR3 is TGCGCCAGCAGCTTGGACTTGAGAGACTGGGGTTACAATGAGCAGTTCTTC.

The chain couples TRBV25-1 to TRBJ2-2; the D is unclear. Trimming took off 7 bases at V and 5 bases at J, with 8 bases between the two ends. The CDR3 is 12 residues long. Germline loops: CDR1 MGHDK, CDR2 SYGVNS. CDR3 bases: TGTGCCAGCACCGATTGGACCGGGGAGCTGTTTTTT. It codes for CASTDWTGELFF.